A selection of T cell receptor beta chains follows, all from one sample in a study of OX40 agonist ivuxolimab in advanced cancers. Sequencing used immunoSEQ multiplex PCR; TCRdb keeps in-frame clones, though not all of them. Seen here are about 80,000 clones, 85% to 95% observed once, and the top ten hold roughly 0.69%. The starting material was CD4+ or CD8+ T cells sorted from blood, obtained in a trial of the OX40 agonist ivuxolimab. The receptors stem from an adult with an advanced solid tumor such as melanoma, head and neck, liver or kidney cancer. Each CDR3 is given with its conserved first and last residue. Fields, in order: J gene, V gene, D gene, clone size, CDR3 DNA, CDR3 protein. D genes are given only for firm matches. Only part of the rows carry a size: once, few, many, or a class if the clone is expanded.

TRBJ2-1,TRBV28,.,.,TGTGCCGGGGCCTCCGGAGGGCCTGTTCGTGGTGAGCAGTTCTTC,CAGASGGPVRGEQFF
TRBJ1-6,TRBV6-6,TRBD1,.,TGTGCCAGCAGTGACAGGGGATCCTATAATTCACCCCTCCACTTT,CASSDRGSYNSPLHF
TRBJ1-1,TRBV30,.,once,TGTGCCACTAACCACGGTGGGGGTTATAGCGCTGAAGCTTTCTTT,CATNHGGGYSAEAFF
TRBJ1-3,TRBV7-9,.,.,TGTGCCAGCACCTCACCGGACAGAAACACCATATATTTT,CASTSPDRNTIYF
TRBJ1-1,TRBV2,.,.,TGTGCCAGCAGTGAAAGAAGGCAGACCATGAACACTGAAGCTTTCTTT,CASSERRQTMNTEAFF
TRBJ2-5,TRBV5-4,TRBD1,.,TGTGCCAGCAGCCTTCGGACAGGGAAGTTATCAGAGACCCAGTACTTC,CASSLRTGKLSETQYF
TRBJ2-7,TRBV11-2,.,.,TGTGCCAGCAGCTTAGATCTGGGAGATAAACAGTACTTC,CASSLDLGDKQYF
TRBJ1-2,TRBV28,.,.,TGTGCCAGCAGTTCGATACAGGGTCATGGCTACACCTTC,CASSSIQGHGYTF
TRBJ2-7,TRBV7-9,TRBD2,.,TGTGCCAGCAGCCCGGGACTAGTTCTTTCCTACGAGCAGTACTTC,CASSPGLVLSYEQYF
TRBJ2-7,TRBV6-5,TRBD2,.,TGTGCCAGCAGTCCCCGACTAGCGGCCTACGAGCAGTACTTC,CASSPRLAAYEQYF
TRBJ1-4,TRBV4-3,TRBD1,.,TGCGCCAGCAGCCAGACCTCCGGGACAGGGGAGGAAAAACTGTTTTTT,CASSQTSGTGEEKLFF
TRBJ2-3,TRBV29-1,.,.,TGCAGCGTTGGTGTATCACAGGTCACAGATACGCAGTATTTT,CSVGVSQVTDTQYF